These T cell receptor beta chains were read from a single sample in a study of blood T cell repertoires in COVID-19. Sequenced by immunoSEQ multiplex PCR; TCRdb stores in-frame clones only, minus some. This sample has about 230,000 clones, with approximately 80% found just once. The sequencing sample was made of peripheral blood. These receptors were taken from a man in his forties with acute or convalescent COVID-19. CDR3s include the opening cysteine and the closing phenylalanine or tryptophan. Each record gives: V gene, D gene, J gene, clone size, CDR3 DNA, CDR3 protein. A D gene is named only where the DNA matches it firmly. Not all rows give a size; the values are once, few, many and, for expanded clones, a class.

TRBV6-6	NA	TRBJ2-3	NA	TGTGCCAGCAGTTACCCGGGCAAGGGGGATACGCAGTATTTT	CASSYPGKGDTQYF
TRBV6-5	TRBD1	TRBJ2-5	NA	TGTGCCAGCACATTGACAGGGTTTGTGACCCAGTACTTC	CASTLTGFVTQYF
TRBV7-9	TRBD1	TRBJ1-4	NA	TGTGCCAGCAGCTCCGACCGGGACAGGGCTAATGAAAAACTGTTTTTT	CASSSDRDRANEKLFF
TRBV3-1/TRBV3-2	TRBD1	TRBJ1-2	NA	TGTGCCAGCACCGAGCAGGGGGGATATGGCTACACCTTC	CASTEQGGYGYTF
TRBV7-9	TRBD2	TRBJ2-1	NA	TGTGCCAGCAGCTTAGGACTAGCGGGCAATGAGCAGTTCTTC	CASSLGLAGNEQFF
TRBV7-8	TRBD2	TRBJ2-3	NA	TGTGCCAGCAGCAACCCCGGGACTAGCGGGCCAGATACGCAGTATTTT	CASSNPGTSGPDTQYF
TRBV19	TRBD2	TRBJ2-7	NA	TGTGCCAGTAGTTCACTAGCGGGAGTTCGAGACGAGCAGTACTTC	CASSSLAGVRDEQYF
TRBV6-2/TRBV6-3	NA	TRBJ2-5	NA	TGTGCCAGCAGTTTCCCCCCAGGGGCTAGCGGCCAAGAGACCCAGTACTTC	CASSFPPGASGQETQYF
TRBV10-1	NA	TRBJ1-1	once	TGCGCCAGCAGTGAGGAGGTCGTGGCTGAAGCTTTCTTT	CASSEEVVAEAFF
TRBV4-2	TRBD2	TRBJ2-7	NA	TGTGCCAGCAGCCAAGAGGTAGCGGGAGTGGGAGAGCAGTACTTC	CASSQEVAGVGEQYF
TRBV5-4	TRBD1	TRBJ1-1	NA	TGTGCCAGCAGCTTGGCGGCACAGGGGAGAACTGAAGCTTTCTTT	CASSLAAQGRTEAFF
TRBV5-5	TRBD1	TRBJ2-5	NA	TGTGCCAGCAGCTTGGGGACCGGGACAGGACCTTTCCAAGAGACCCAGTACTTC	CASSLGTGTGPFQETQYF
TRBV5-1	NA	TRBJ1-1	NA	TGCGCCAGCAATCCGGCAGGCCGGGGGTACACTGAAGCTTTCTTT	CASNPAGRGYTEAFF
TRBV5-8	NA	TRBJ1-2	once	TGTGCCAGCAGCTTGAGATCAGATCAGAACTATGGCTACACCTTC	CASSLRSDQNYGYTF
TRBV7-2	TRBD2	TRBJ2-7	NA	TGTGCCAGCAAAGTAGCGGGAGGGGGGTACGAGCAGTACTTC	CASKVAGGGYEQYF
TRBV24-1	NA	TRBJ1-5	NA	TGTGCCACCATCGACAATAGCAATCAGCCCCAGCATTTT	CATIDNSNQPQHF
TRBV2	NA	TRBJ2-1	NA	TGTGCCAGCAGTGTGAGTGTACTCAATGAGCAGTTCTTC	CASSVSVLNEQFF
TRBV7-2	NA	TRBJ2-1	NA	TGTGCCAGCAGCTCCCGCGCGGAGGGCCGGGAGCAGTTCTTC	CASSSRAEGREQFF
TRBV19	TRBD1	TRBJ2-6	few	TGTGCCAGTAGTATTGGGACAGGCGGGGCCAACGTCCTGACTTTC	CASSIGTGGANVLTF
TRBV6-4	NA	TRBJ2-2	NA	TGTGCCAGCAAGAACCAGTTGAACACCGGGGAGCTGTTTTTT	CASKNQLNTGELFF
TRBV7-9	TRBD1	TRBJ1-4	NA	TGTGCCAGCAGCTTCAGGGGGCGCGGTGAAAAACTGTTTTTT	CASSFRGRGEKLFF
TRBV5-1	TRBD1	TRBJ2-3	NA	TGCGCCAGCAGCTTGGAACAGGGGGCGATGGCAGATACGCAGTATTTT	CASSLEQGAMADTQYF
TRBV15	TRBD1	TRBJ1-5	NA	TGTGCCACCAGCAGAAACAGGGGGCTTCGCAATCAGCCCCAGCATTTT	CATSRNRGLRNQPQHF
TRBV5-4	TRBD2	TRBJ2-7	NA	TGTGCCAGCAGACCATCTAGCGGGAGGGTTGGCGAGCAGTACTTC	CASRPSSGRVGEQYF
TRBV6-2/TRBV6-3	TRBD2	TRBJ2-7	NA	TGTGCCAGCAGTTACTCTAGCGGGAGTTACGAGCAGTACTTC	CASSYSSGSYEQYF
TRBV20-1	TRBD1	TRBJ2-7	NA	TGCAGTGCGAGTGACAGGGAATTTTCCTACGAGCAGTACTTC	CSASDREFSYEQYF
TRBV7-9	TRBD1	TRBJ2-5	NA	TGTGCCAGCAGCTCTTCGACAGGGGCTGGCCAAGAGACCCAGTACTTC	CASSSSTGAGQETQYF
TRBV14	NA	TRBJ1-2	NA	TGTGCCAGCAGCCAAGGAGACTATGGCTACACCTTC	CASSQGDYGYTF
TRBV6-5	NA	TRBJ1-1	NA	TGTGCCGCGTCGGATGGAACTAAGAGCACTGAAGCTTTCTTT	CAASDGTKSTEAFF
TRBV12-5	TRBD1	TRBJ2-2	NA	TGTGCTAGTGGTTTGGTAGTGTCGGGACAGGGGAAGCTGTTTTTT	CASGLVVSGQGKLFF
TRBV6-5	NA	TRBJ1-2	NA	TGTGCCAGCAAGCGGGGTATTAGCGATGGCTACACCTTC	CASKRGISDGYTF
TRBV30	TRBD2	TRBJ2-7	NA	TGTGCCTGGAGTGGGGTTTTAGCGGGAGGGCCTAGCTGGGAGCAGTACTTC	CAWSGVLAGGPSWEQYF
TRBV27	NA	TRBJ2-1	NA	TGTGCCAGCAGTCCCGACTCATTCTCCTACAATGAGCAGTTCTTC	CASSPDSFSYNEQFF
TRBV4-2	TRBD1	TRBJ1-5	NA	TGTGCCAGCAGCCAAGATTCGACAGGGTTTCAGCCCCAGCATTTT	CASSQDSTGFQPQHF
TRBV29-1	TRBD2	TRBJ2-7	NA	TGCAGCGTTGAAGGGACTAGCGGGGCCAGAACTGGGCAGTACTTC	CSVEGTSGARTGQYF
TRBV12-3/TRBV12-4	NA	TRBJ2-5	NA	TGTGCCAGCACCGGACAGAGTCAAGAGACCCAGTACTTC	CASTGQSQETQYF
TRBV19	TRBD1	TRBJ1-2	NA	TGTGCCAGCCACAGGGGCCCTAACTATGGCTACACCTTC	CASHRGPNYGYTF
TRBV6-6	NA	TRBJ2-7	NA	TGTGCCAGCAGTTACTCCCGCGGCGGAATTTACGAGCAGTACTTC	CASSYSRGGIYEQYF
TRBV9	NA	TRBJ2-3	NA	TGTGCCAGCAGCGTCCGAGGAGACGGAGATACGCAGTATTTT	CASSVRGDGDTQYF
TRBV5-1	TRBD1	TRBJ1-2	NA	TGCGCCAGCAGCTTGGACTCTTCGGGACAGGATAAAAATGGCTACACCTTC	CASSLDSSGQDKNGYTF
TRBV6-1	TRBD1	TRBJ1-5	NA	TGTGCCAGCAGTGAGGGACAGGGGTTTCAGCCCCAGCATTTT	CASSEGQGFQPQHF
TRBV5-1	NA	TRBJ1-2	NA	TGCGCCAGCAGCCCCAGGGATTATGGCTACACCTTC	CASSPRDYGYTF
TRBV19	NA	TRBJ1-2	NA	TGTGCCAGTAGTCCGAGCCCCTATGGCTACACCTTC	CASSPSPYGYTF
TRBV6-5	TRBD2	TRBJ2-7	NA	TGTGCCAGCAGTCAGCGACTAGCTGGAGGAGGAAAGTACTTC	CASSQRLAGGGKYF